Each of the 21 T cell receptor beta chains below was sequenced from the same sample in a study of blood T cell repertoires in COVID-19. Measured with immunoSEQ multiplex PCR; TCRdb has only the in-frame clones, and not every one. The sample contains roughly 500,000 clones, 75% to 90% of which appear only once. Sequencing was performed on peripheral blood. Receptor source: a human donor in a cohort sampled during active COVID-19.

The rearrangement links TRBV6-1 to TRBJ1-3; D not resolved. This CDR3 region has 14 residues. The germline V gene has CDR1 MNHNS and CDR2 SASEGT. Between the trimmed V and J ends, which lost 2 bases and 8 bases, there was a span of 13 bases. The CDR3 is CASSESPPSYTIYF. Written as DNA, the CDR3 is TGTGCCAGCAGTGAATCTCCCCCGAGTTACACCATATATTTT.

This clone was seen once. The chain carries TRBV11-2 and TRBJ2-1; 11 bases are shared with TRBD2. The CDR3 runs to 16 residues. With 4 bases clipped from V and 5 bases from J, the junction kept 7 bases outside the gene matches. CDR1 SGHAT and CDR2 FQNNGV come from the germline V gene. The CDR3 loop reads CASSSLAGGPNNEQFF. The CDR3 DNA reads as TGTGCCAGCAGCTCCTTAGCGGGAGGGCCTAACAATGAGCAGTTCTTC. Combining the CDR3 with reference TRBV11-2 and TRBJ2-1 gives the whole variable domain EAGVAQSPRYKIIEKRQSVAFWCNPISGHATLYWYQQILGQGPKLLIQFQNNGVVDDSQLPKDRFSAERLKGVDSTLKIQPAKLEDSAVYLCASSSLAGGPNNEQFFGPGTRLTVL.

CDR3 amino acids: CASSSPKTNYGYTF. The CDR3 DNA is TGTGCCAGCAGTTCCCCTAAGACTAACTATGGCTACACCTTC. The rearrangement uses TRBV6-5 and TRBJ1-2, with D uncertain. CDR1 is MNHEY and CDR2 is SVGAGI in the germline V gene. This CDR3 has 14 amino acids. V was cut by 4 bases and J by 0 bases, with 9 bases left in between.

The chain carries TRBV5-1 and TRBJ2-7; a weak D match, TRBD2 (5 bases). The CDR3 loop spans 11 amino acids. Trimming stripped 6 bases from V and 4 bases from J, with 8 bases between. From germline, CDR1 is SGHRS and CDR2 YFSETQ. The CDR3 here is CASNRGYEQYF. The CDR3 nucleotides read TGCGCCAGCAATCGGGGTTACGAGCAGTACTTC.

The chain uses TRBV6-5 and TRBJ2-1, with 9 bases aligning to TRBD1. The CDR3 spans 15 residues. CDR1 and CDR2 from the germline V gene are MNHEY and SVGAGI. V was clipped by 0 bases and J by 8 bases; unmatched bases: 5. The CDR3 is CASSYSTGGGDEQFF. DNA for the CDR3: TGTGCCAGCAGTTACTCGACAGGGGGTGGCGATGAGCAGTTCTTC.

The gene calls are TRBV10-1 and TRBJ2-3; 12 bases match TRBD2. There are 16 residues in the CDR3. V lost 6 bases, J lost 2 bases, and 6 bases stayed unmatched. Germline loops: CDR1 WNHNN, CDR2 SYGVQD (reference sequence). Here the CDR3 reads CASRWTSGAITDTQYF. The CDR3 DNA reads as TGCGCCAGCAGATGGACTAGCGGGGCCATCACAGATACGCAGTATTTT.

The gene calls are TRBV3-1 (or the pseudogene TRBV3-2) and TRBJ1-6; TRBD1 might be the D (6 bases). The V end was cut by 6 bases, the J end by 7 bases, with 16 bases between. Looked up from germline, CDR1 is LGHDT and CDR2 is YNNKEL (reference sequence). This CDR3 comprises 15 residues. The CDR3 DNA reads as TGTGCCAGCAGTCCCCAGGGGCAGGGGAATTCACCCCTCCACTTT. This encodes CASSPQGQGNSPLHF.

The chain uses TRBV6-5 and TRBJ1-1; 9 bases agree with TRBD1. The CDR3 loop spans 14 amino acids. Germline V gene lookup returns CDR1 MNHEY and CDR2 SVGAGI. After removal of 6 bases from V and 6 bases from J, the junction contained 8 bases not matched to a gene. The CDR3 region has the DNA TGTGCCAGCAGCTCCGGGACAGGGAATCCTGAAGCTTTCTTT. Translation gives CASSSGTGNPEAFF.

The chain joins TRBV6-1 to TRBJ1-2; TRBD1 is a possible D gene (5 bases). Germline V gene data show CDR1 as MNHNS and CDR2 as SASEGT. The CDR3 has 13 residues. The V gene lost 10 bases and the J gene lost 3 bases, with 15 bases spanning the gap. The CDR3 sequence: CATDAGSYYGYTF. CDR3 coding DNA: TGTGCCACCGACGCAGGGTCTTACTATGGCTACACCTTC.

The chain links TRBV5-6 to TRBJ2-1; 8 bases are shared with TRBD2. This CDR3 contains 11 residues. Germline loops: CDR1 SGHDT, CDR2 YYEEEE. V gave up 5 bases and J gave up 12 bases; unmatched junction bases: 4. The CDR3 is CASRREAAQFF. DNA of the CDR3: TGTGCCAGCAGGCGGGAGGCGGCGCAGTTCTTC.

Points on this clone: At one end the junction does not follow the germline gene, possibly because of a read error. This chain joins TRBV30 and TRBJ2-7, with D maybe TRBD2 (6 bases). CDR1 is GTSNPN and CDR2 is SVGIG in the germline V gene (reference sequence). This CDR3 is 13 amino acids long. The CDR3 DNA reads TGTGCCTGTCCGGGACTCGCTTCCTCCGAGCAGTACTTC. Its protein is CACPGLASSEQYF.

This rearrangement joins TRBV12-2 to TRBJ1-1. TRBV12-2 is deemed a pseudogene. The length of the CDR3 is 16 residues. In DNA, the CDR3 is TGTGCAAGTCGCTTAGGGAATGATCGGCGGGCGATTGAAGCTTTCTTT. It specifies CASRLGNDRRAIEAFF.

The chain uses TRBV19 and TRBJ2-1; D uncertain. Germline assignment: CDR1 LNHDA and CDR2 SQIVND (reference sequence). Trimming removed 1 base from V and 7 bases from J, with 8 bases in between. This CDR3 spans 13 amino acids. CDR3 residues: CASSIAARNEQFF. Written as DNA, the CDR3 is TGTGCCAGTAGTATAGCCGCTAGAAATGAGCAGTTCTTC.

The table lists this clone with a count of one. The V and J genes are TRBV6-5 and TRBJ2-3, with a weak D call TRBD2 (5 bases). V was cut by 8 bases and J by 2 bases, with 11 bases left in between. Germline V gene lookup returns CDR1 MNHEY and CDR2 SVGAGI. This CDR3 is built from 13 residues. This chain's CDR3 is CASAGETTDTQYF. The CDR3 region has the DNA TGTGCCAGCGCTGGGGAGACCACAGATACGCAGTATTTT.

Here the CDR3 reads CSVHSGSNTDTQYF. CDR3 in DNA: TGCAGCGTACATAGCGGGAGTAACACAGATACGCAGTATTTT. The chain employs TRBV29-1 and TRBJ2-3; 9 nucleotides line up with TRBD2. CDR3 length: 14 amino acids. Germline lookup yields CDR1 SQVTM and CDR2 ANQGSEA. J lost 2 bases, V lost 6 bases, and 6 bases had no gene match.

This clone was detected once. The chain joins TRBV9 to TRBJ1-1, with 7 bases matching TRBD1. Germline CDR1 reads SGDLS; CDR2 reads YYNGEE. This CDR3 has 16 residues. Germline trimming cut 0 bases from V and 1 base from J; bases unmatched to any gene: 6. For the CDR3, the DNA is TGTGCCAGCAGCGTAGATCCGACAGGGACGAACACTGAAGCTTTCTTT. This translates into CASSVDPTGTNTEAFF.

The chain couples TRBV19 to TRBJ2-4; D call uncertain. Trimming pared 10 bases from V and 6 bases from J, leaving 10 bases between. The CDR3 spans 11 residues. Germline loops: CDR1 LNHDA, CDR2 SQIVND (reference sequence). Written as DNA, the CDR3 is TGTGCCACCCGGTCCTCAAACATTCAGTACTTC. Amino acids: CATRSSNIQYF. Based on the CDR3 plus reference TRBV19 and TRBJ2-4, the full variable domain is DGGITQSPKYLFRKEGQNVTLSCEQNLNHDAMYWYRQDPGQGLRLIYYSQIVNDFQKGDIAEGYSVSREKKESFPLTVTSAQKNPTAFYLCATRSSNIQYFGAGTRLSVL.

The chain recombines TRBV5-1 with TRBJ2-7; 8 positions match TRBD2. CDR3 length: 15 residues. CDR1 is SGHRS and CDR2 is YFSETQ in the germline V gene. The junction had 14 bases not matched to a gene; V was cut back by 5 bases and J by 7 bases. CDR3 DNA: TGCGCCAGCAGTCCCTCCGCGCGGGAGGAAGGTGAGCAGTACTTC. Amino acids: CASSPSAREEGEQYF. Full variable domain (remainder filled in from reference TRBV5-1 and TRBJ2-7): KAGVTQTPRYLIKTRGQQVTLSCSPISGHRSVSWYQQTPGQGLQFLFEYFSETQRNKGNFPGRFSGRQFSNSRSEMNVSTLELGDSALYLCASSPSAREEGEQYFGPGTRLTVT.

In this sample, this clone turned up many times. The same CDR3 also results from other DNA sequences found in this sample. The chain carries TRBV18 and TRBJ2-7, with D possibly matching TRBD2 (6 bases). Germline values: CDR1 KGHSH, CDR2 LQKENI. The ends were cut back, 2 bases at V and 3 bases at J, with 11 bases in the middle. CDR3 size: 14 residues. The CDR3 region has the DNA TGTGCCAGCTCACCAACGGGAGATAACTACGAGCAGTACTTC. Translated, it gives CASSPTGDNYEQYF.

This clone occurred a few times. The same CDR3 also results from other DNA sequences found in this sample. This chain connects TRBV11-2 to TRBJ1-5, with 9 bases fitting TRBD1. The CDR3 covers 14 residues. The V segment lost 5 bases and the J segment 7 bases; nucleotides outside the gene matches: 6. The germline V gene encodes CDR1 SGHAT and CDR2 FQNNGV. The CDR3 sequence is CASSLDRGLQPQHF. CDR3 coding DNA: TGTGCCAGCAGCCTGGACAGGGGCCTACAGCCCCAGCATTTT.

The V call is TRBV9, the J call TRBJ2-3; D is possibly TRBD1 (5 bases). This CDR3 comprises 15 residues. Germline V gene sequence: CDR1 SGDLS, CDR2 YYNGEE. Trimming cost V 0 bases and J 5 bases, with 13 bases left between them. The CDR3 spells CASSVEGARIDTQYF. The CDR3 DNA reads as TGTGCCAGCAGCGTAGAAGGGGCAAGGATAGATACGCAGTATTTT.